The present entry profiles one T cell receptor (beta chain) with its context. Antigen: not known. These data belong to a study of cytomegalovirus exposure and HLA in healthy donors. PCR primers comprised 60 Vbeta and 13 Jbeta primers. Using immunoSEQ multiplex PCR, the repertoire was profiled, and TCRdb retains in-frame clones only, with some absent. The sample lists over 100,000 clones, approximately 87% occurring once. The ends were cut back, 0 bases at V and 2 bases at J, with 13 bases in the middle. The CDR3 runs 16 residues. CDR1 and CDR2 from the germline V gene are SGHNT and YYREEE (reference sequence). General observations from the study: Presence/absence comparisons presumed near-even sequencing depth among donors. Relative to equally common others, HLA-associated TCR beta chains showed greater clonal expansion in a later analysis.

The sample taken for sequencing was PBMCs. The receptor comes from a man between 40 and 49 years old in good health and CMV-seronegative. The rearrangement joins TRBV5-4 to TRBJ2-3; D is possibly TRBD1 (6 bases). The CDR3 here is CASSLVGAALTDTQYF. The CDR3 DNA is TGTGCCAGCAGCTTGGTGGGGGCTGCACTCACAGATACGCAGTATTTT.